The subject of this entry is one TCR beta chain. This sample stems from a study of control samples from healthy donors and cancer patients. The ends were cut back, 3 bases at V and 7 bases at J, with 18 bases in the middle. CDR1 and CDR2 (germline): MDHEN, SYDVKM. This CDR3 region has 15 residues. The method was immunoSEQ multiplex PCR; TCRdb's version includes in-frame clones alone and lacks a portion of them. Of a few hundred thousand clones listed, 80% to 95% are singletons. Sequenced material: PBMCs. This clonotype was obtained from a man between 40 and 49 years old with head and neck cancer. The genes are TRBV28 and TRBJ1-2; D not certain. The CDR3 DNA sequence: TGTGCCAGCAGTTTCGGCCGTGGAAGAAACCCTGGCTACACCTTC. Protein sequence: CASSFGRGRNPGYTF.